This T cell receptor (beta chain) was recovered during a study of CD8 T cells in Susac syndrome. RNA, at roughly 0.45 to 1 ug, was reverse transcribed with random hexamers. MiXCR, applied by TCRdb to the immunoSEQ multiplex PCR reads, yields one record per CDR3 protein. The sample has 300,000 to 350,000 distinct CDR3 sequences; around 92% are singletons. The sequence was collected from a human donor with multiple sclerosis. Sequenced input: CD4+ T cells from PBMCs.

CDR3 region: CASSYSRQDTYGYTF. The CDR3 DNA reads as TGTGCCAGCAGTTACTCACGGCAGGATACCTATGGCTACACCTTC. The chain uses TRBV6-2 or TRBV6-3 and TRBJ1-2; D gene uncertain. V shed 0 bases and J shed 4 bases, with 12 bases lying between them. Germline-derived CDR1 and CDR2 are MNHEY and SVGEGT. The CDR3 is 15 amino acids.